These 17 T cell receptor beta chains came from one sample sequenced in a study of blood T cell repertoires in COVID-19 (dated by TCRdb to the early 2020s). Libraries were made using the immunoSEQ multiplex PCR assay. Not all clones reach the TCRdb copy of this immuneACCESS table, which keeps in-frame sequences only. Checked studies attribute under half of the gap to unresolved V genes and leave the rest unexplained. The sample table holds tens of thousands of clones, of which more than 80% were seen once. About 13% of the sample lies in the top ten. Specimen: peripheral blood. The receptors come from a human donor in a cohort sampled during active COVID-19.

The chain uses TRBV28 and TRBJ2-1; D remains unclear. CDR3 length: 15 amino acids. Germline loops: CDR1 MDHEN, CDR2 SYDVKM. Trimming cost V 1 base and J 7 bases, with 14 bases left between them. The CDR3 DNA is TGTGCCAGCAGTTTATATCTGCAGGAACGGAATGAGCAGTTCTTC. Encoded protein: CASSLYLQERNEQFF.

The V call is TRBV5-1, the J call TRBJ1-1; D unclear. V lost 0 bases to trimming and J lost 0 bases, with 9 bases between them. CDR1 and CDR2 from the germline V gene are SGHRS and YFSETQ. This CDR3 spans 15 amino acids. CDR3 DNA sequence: TGCGCCAGCAGCTTGGGGGGAGGGATGAACACTGAAGCTTTCTTT. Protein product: CASSLGGGMNTEAFF. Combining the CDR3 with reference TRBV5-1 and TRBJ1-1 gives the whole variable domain KAGVTQTPRYLIKTRGQQVTLSCSPISGHRSVSWYQQTPGQGLQFLFEYFSETQRNKGNFPGRFSGRQFSNSRSEMNVSTLELGDSALYLCASSLGGGMNTEAFFGQGTRLTVV.

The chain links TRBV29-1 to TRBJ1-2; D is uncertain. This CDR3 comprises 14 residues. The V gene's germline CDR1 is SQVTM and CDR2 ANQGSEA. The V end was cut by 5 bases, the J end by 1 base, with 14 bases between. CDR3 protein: CSVLSTTDNYGYTF. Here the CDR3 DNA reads TGCAGCGTTCTATCGACAACGGATAACTATGGCTACACCTTC. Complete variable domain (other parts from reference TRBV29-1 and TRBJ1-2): SAVISQKPSRDICQRGTSLTIQCQVDSQVTMMFWYRQQPGQSLTLIATANQGSEATYESGFVIDKFPISRPNLTFSTLTVSNMSPEDSSIYLCSVLSTTDNYGYTFGSGTRLTVV.

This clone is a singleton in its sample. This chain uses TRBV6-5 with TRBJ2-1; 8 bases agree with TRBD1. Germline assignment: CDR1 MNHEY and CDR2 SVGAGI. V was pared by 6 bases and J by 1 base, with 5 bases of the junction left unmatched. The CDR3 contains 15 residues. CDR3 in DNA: TGTGCCAGCAGCACCCGGACAGGGTCCTACAATGAGCAGTTCTTC. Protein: CASSTRTGSYNEQFF.

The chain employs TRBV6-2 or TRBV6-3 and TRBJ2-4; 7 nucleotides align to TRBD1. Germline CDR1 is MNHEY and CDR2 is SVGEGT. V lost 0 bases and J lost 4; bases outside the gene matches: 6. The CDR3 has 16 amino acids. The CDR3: CASSYSRGRGKNIQYF. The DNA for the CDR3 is TGTGCCAGCAGTTACTCGAGGGGCAGGGGGAAAAACATTCAGTACTTC.

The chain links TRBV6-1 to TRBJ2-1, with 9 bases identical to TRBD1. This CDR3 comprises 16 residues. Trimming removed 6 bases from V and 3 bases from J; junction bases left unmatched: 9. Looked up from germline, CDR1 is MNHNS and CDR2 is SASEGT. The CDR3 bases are TGTGCCAGCAGGGAACACAGGGGGCGCGGCTACAATGAGCAGTTCTTC. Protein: CASREHRGRGYNEQFF.

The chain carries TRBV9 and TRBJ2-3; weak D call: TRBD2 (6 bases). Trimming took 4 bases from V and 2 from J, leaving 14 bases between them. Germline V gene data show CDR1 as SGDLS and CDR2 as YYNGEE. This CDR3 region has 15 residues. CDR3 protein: CASSPQRVITDTQYF. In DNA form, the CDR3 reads TGTGCCAGCAGCCCCCAGCGGGTAATCACAGATACGCAGTATTTT.

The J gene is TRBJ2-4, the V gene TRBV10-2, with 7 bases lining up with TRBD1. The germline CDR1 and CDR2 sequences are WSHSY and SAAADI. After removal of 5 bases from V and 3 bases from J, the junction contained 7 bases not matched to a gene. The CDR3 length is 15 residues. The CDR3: CASSNPGQIKNIQYF. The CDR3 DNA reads TGCGCCAGCAGTAACCCGGGACAGATCAAAAACATTCAGTACTTC.

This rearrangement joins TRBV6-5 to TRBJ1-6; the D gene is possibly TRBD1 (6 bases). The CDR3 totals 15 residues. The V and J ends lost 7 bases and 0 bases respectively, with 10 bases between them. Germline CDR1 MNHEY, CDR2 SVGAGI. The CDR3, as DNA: TGTGCCAGCATTCAGGGGAGCTCCTATAATTCACCCCTCCACTTT. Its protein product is CASIQGSSYNSPLHF.

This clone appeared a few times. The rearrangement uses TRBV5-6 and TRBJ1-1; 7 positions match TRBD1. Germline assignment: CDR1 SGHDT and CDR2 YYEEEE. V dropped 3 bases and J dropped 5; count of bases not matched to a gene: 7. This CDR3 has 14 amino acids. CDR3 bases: TGTGCCAGCAGCTCGAGGGACAGCAGGACTGAAGCTTTCTTT. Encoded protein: CASSSRDSRTEAFF. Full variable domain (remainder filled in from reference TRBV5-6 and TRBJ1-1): DAGVTQSPTHLIKTRGQQVTLRCSPKSGHDTVSWYQQALGQGPQFIFQYYEEEERQRGNFPDRFSGHQFPNYSSELNVNALLLGDSALYLCASSSRDSRTEAFFGQGTRLTVV.

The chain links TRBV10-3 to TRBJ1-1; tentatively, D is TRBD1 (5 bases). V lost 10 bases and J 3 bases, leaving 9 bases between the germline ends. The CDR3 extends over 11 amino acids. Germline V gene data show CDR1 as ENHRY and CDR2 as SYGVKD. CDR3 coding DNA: TGTGCCACCAGAGGGGACACTGAAGCTTTCTTT. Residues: CATRGDTEAFF.

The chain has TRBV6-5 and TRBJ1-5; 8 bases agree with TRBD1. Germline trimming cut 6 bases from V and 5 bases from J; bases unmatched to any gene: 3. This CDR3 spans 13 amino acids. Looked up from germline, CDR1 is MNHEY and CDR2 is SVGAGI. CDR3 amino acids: CASSADRDQPQHF. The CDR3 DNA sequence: TGTGCCAGCAGCGCGGACAGGGATCAGCCCCAGCATTTT.

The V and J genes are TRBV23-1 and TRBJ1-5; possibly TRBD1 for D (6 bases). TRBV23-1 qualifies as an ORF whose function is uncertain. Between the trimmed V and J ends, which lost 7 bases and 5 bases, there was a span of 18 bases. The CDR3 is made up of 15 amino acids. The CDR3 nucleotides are TGCGCCAGCATCCCTTGGGGGCCGGGACATCAGCCCCAGCATTTT. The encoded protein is CASIPWGPGHQPQHF.

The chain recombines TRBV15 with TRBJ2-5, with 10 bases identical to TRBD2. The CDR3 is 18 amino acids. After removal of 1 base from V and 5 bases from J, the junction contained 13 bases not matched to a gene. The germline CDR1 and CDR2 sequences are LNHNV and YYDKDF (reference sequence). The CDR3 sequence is CATSRALRIAGGSETQYF. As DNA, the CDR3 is TGTGCCACCAGCAGAGCCCTTCGGATAGCGGGGGGATCGGAGACCCAGTACTTC.

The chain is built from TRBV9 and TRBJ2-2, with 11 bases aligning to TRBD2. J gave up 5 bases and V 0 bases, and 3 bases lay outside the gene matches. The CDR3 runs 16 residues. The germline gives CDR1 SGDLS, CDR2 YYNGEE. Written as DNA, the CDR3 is TGTGCCAGCAGCGTAGTTGGGACTAGCGGTACCGGGGAGCTGTTTTTT. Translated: CASSVVGTSGTGELFF.

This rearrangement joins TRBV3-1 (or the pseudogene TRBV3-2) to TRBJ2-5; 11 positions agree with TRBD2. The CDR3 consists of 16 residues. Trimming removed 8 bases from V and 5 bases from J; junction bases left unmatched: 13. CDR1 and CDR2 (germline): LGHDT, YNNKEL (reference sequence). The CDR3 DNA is TGTGCCAGCGCCGCTAGCGGGGGGCCCGCGTGGGAGACCCAGTACTTC. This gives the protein CASAASGGPAWETQYF.

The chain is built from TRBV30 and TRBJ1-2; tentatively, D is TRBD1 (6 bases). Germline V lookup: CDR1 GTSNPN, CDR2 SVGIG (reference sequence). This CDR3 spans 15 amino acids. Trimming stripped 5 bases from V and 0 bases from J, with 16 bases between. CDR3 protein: CAWVRQAIANYGYTF. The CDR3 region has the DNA TGTGCCTGGGTTAGACAGGCTATCGCTAACTATGGCTACACCTTC.